The clone carrying this T cell receptor (beta chain) was detected ten times or more. The authors isolated PBMCs from 8.5 to 10 ml of fresh peripheral blood. Amplified TCR beta CDR3 regions were obtained using RNA transcripts as template. The library came from an HTBI-primed first-round RT-PCR and a second-round multiplex PCR. From the multiplex PCR reads, TCRdb called clonotypes with MiXCR, one entry per CDR3 protein. This table holds about 390,000 distinct CDR3 sequences, approximately 15% found once. The entry originates in a study of Graves' ophthalmopathy and Graves' hyperthyroidism. The TCR sequence derives from a young woman with stable Graves' hyperthyroidism. Sequencing was performed on peripheral blood.

As DNA, the CDR3 is TGTGCCATCACAAGGGACCCCCTGAATGGGACCCAGTACTTC. It translates to CAITRDPLNGTQYF. V and J are TRBV10-3 and TRBJ2-5, with D perhaps given as TRBD1 or TRBD2 (5 bases each). Trimming pared 7 bases from V and 7 bases from J, leaving 19 bases between. This CDR3 is 14 amino acids long. From germline, CDR1 is ENHRY and CDR2 SYGVKD.